One sample yielded the 29 T cell receptor beta chains listed below, sequenced in a study of blood T cell repertoires in COVID-19. Some clones are missing from TCRdb's copy, which holds only in-frame ones; the method was immunoSEQ multiplex PCR. The sample lists 250,000 to 350,000 clones; more than 80% were seen once. The specimen was peripheral blood. Receptors were obtained from a woman between 45 and 60 years old with COVID-19, enrolled during active disease.

The sample holds one count of this clone. The chain combines TRBV5-5 with TRBJ1-5, with D perhaps matching TRBD1 (6 bases). From germline, CDR1 is SGHKS and CDR2 YYEKEE (reference sequence). V lost 4 bases, J lost 4 bases, and 9 bases lay in between. This CDR3 is built from 13 residues. The CDR3 reads CASSPDSNQPQHF. CDR3 bases: TGTGCCAGCAGCCCGGACAGTAATCAGCCCCAGCATTTT.

This chain links TRBV2 with TRBJ1-2; D not resolved. The CDR3 runs to 11 residues. Deletions cut 4 bases from V and 5 bases from J, with 5 bases between. Germline values: CDR1 SNHLY, CDR2 FYNNEI. The CDR3 loop is CASSVKYGYTF. CDR3 DNA: TGTGCCAGCAGTGTCAAATATGGCTACACCTTC.

This clone showed up just a few times. This chain uses TRBV19 with TRBJ2-5; 11 bases match TRBD2. Germline V CDR1 and CDR2: LNHDA, SQIVND (reference sequence). The CDR3 contains 17 residues. V gave up 5 bases and J gave up 2 bases; unmatched junction bases: 10. CDR3 sequence: CASSPLAGGPEQETQYF. In DNA, the CDR3 is TGTGCCAGTAGTCCCTTAGCGGGAGGGCCGGAACAAGAGACCCAGTACTTC.

In DNA form, the CDR3 reads TGTGCCAGCAGCCCTAAAACAGCGGGAGGGGACACCGGGGAGCTGTTTTTT. Its protein product is CASSPKTAGGDTGELFF. The gene calls are TRBV3-1 (or the pseudogene TRBV3-2) and TRBJ2-2; the match to TRBD2 covers 10 bases. Germline V gene sequence: CDR1 LGHDT, CDR2 YNNKEL (reference sequence). The J segment lost 3 bases and the V segment lost 4 bases, leaving 8 bases of the junction unmatched. The CDR3 length is 17 residues.

This clone was counted a single time. The V call is TRBV5-4, the J call TRBJ2-5; maybe TRBD1 (5 bases). Germline loops: CDR1 SGHNT, CDR2 YYREEE (reference sequence). V dropped 4 bases and J dropped 2 bases, with 15 bases sitting between them. The CDR3 is 15 amino acids. CDR3 region: CASSTARQRQETQYF. CDR3 coding DNA: TGTGCCAGCAGCACCGCTCGACAGCGTCAAGAGACCCAGTACTTC.

The chain links TRBV5-6 to TRBJ2-3; 8 bases are a match to TRBD2. The CDR3 covers 15 residues. Germline lookup yields CDR1 SGHDT and CDR2 YYEEEE. V gave up 4 bases and J gave up 0 bases; unmatched junction bases: 4. The CDR3 DNA sequence: TGTGCCAGCAGCCCAGGGACTAGAAGCACAGATACGCAGTATTTT. It yields the protein CASSPGTRSTDTQYF.

The chain links TRBV24-1 to TRBJ2-1; 9 nucleotides align to TRBD1. Trimming removed 5 bases from V and 3 bases from J; junction bases left unmatched: 4. This CDR3 is built from 15 residues. Germline V CDR1 and CDR2: KGHDR, SFDVKD. CDR3 amino acids: CATSVRDRVYNEQFF. The CDR3 DNA follows: TGTGCCACCAGTGTCCGGGACAGGGTCTACAATGAGCAGTTCTTC.

J is TRBJ1-2 and V is TRBV30; 7 bases are a match to TRBD1. Germline V CDR1 and CDR2: GTSNPN, SVGIG (reference sequence). The CDR3 has 13 amino acids. J was trimmed by 3 bases and V by 4 bases; bases with no gene match: 5. The CDR3 spells CAWNKDRDYGYTF. As DNA, the CDR3 is TGTGCCTGGAACAAAGACAGGGACTATGGCTACACCTTC.

The rearrangement uses TRBV29-1 and TRBJ1-3; D ambiguous. V was shortened by 3 bases and J by 4 bases, with 13 bases between the two germline ends. The CDR3 is 14 amino acids. Germline V gene lookup returns CDR1 SQVTM and CDR2 ANQGSEA. The CDR3 region is CSVEWAQQGNTIYF. The CDR3 coding sequence is TGCAGCGTTGAGTGGGCCCAACAAGGAAACACCATATATTTT.

The chain joins TRBV18 to TRBJ2-1; 9 nucleotides line up with TRBD2. V was clipped by 4 bases and J by 8 bases; unmatched bases: 9. This CDR3 is built from 15 residues. In germline, CDR1 is KGHSH, CDR2 LQKENI. This chain's CDR3 is CASSRSAGGPYEQFF. The CDR3 nucleotides are TGTGCCAGCTCACGTTCGGCGGGAGGGCCCTATGAGCAGTTCTTC.

The chain links TRBV7-2 to TRBJ2-2; D might be TRBD2 (5 bases). Trimming removed 1 base at V and 4 bases at J, with 10 bases between. This CDR3 contains 15 residues. CDR1 and CDR2 (germline): SGHTA, FQGNSA. CDR3: CASSLVVRGTGELFF. In DNA form, the CDR3 reads TGTGCCAGCAGCTTAGTAGTTCGGGGCACCGGGGAGCTGTTTTTT.

The V gene is TRBV7-9, the J gene TRBJ2-3; TRBD2 might be the D (5 bases). Trimming took 5 bases from V and 2 from J, leaving 17 bases between them. The CDR3 loop spans 16 amino acids. Germline V lookup: CDR1 SEHNR, CDR2 FQNEAQ (reference sequence). The CDR3 DNA is TGTGCCAGCAGCCCCGGGGTAGCGTCCACCACAGATACGCAGTATTTT. This sequence encodes CASSPGVASTTDTQYF.

The gene calls are TRBV27 and TRBJ2-2; D is perhaps TRBD2 (6 bases). Trimming took 4 bases from V and 7 from J, leaving 19 bases between them. The CDR3 runs 16 residues. Germline V gene sequence: CDR1 MNHEY, CDR2 SMNVEV (reference sequence). CDR3 nucleotides: TGTGCCAGCAGTTCATCCCGACTAGGGCGGGGCGGGGAGCTGTTTTTT. This gives the protein CASSSSRLGRGGELFF.

The genes are TRBV25-1 and TRBJ2-7, with 7 bases identical to TRBD1. CDR1 and CDR2 from the germline V gene are MGHDK and SYGVNS. The ends lost 6 bases at V and 2 bases at J; junction bases unmatched: 4. This CDR3 has 13 amino acids. CDR3 DNA: TGTGCCAGCAGCGACAGGGTAACCTACGAGCAGTACTTC. Translating gives CASSDRVTYEQYF.

The rearrangement joins TRBV20-1 to TRBJ2-1; 7 bases line up with TRBD2. Germline CDR1 DFQATT, CDR2 SNEGSKA (reference sequence). This CDR3 region has 14 residues. The V segment lost 3 bases and the J segment 4 bases; nucleotides outside the gene matches: 6. In nucleotides, the CDR3 is TGCAGTGCTAGTTCGCAAGCGGGATACAATGAGCAGTTCTTC. Amino acids: CSASSQAGYNEQFF.

The sample holds a few counts of this clone. The rearrangement uses TRBV14 and TRBJ2-1; 9 bases match TRBD2. There are 15 residues in the CDR3. Trimming cost V 4 bases and J 9 bases; bases outside gene matches: 10. Germline-derived CDR1 and CDR2 are SGHDN and FVKESK. The CDR3, as DNA: TGTGCCAGCAGCCTTACTGGCGGGAGGGCCCTTGAGCAGTTCTTC. It is translated as CASSLTGGRALEQFF.

V gene TRBV7-9 combines with J gene TRBJ1-6; a possible D gene is TRBD1 (5 bases). CDR1 is SEHNR, CDR2 FQNEAQ, per germline (reference sequence). With 2 bases removed from V and 6 bases from J, the gap between germline ends came to 8 bases. The CDR3 contains 14 residues. CDR3 in DNA: TGTGCCAGCAGCTTACAGGGTGGTAATTCACCCCTCCACTTT. Translated: CASSLQGGNSPLHF.

This chain uses TRBV18 with TRBJ1-1, with 8 bases identical to TRBD1. Per germline, CDR1 KGHSH and CDR2 LQKENI. With V trimmed by 5 bases and J by 4 bases, 6 bases remained unmatched. CDR3 length: 14 amino acids. CDR3 loop: CASSFYRGVTEAFF. CDR3 bases: TGTGCCAGCTCATTTTACAGGGGGGTCACTGAAGCTTTCTTT.

The chain uses TRBV27 and TRBJ2-3; 12 bases match TRBD2. CDR1 is MNHEY and CDR2 is SMNVEV in the germline V gene (reference sequence). V lost 4 bases, J lost 4 bases, and 3 bases stayed unmatched. The CDR3 sequence is 15 residues long. The DNA for the CDR3 is TGTGCCAGCAGTTCCGGGACTAGCGGGTCAGATACGCAGTATTTT. Protein: CASSSGTSGSDTQYF.

The chain couples TRBV2 to TRBJ1-1, with a tentative D call TRBD1 (6 bases). The CDR3 is 14 amino acids. Germline assignment: CDR1 SNHLY and CDR2 FYNNEI. V was trimmed by 6 bases and J by 11 bases, leaving 22 bases between them. CDR3 region: CASSPVGGGLGAFF. CDR3 bases: TGTGCCAGCAGCCCCGTAGGGGGGGGACTGGGGGCTTTCTTT.

The rearrangement links TRBV19 to TRBJ1-5; D not certain. Germline V lookup: CDR1 LNHDA, CDR2 SQIVND (reference sequence). The V gene lost 3 bases and the J gene lost 3 bases, with 9 bases spanning the gap. The CDR3 totals 14 residues. The CDR3 is CASSILISNQPQHF. In DNA, the CDR3 is TGTGCCAGTAGTATCCTTATCTCCAATCAGCCCCAGCATTTT.

The chain uses TRBV9 and TRBJ1-1, with D unclear. Trimming took off 3 bases at V and 2 bases at J, with 11 bases between the two ends. This CDR3 has 14 residues. Germline values: CDR1 SGDLS, CDR2 YYNGEE. The CDR3 sequence is CASSGEARNTEAFF. CDR3 DNA: TGTGCCAGCAGCGGAGAGGCCAGAAACACTGAAGCTTTCTTT.

This chain's CDR3 is CASSDNRGEQFF. For the CDR3, the DNA is TGTGCCAGCAGTGACAACAGGGGTGAGCAGTTCTTC. This chain connects TRBV25-1 to TRBJ2-1; 7 bases are a match to TRBD1. With V trimmed by 3 bases and J by 9 bases, 2 bases remained unmatched. Per germline, CDR1 MGHDK and CDR2 SYGVNS. This CDR3 has 12 residues.

This clone was seen more than once but under ten times. The CDR3 DNA reads TGTGCCATCAGTCAAAACCTAGGGGGGGTTTCCTATGGCTACACCTTC. Protein sequence: CAISQNLGGVSYGYTF. The gene calls are TRBV10-3 and TRBJ1-2; the D gene is possibly TRBD1 (6 bases). Per the germline V gene, CDR1 is ENHRY and CDR2 is SYGVKD. This CDR3 has 16 amino acids. Trimming shortened V by 5 bases and J by 4 bases, and 20 bases separated the two germline ends.

The V gene is TRBV5-4, the J gene TRBJ1-1, with a weak D call TRBD1 (6 bases). The germline V and J ends were trimmed by 5 bases and 6 bases, with 14 bases remaining between them. Looked up from germline, CDR1 is SGHNT and CDR2 is YYREEE (reference sequence). The CDR3 has 13 amino acids. The CDR3 loop reads CASRAYGGPEAFF. CDR3 nucleotides: TGTGCCAGCAGAGCCTACGGGGGGCCTGAAGCTTTCTTT.

This sequence joins TRBV6-2 or TRBV6-3 and TRBJ2-5, with 12 bases that match TRBD2. This CDR3 region has 14 residues. Losses at the gene ends were 4 bases for V and 3 bases for J; bases not matched to a gene: 0. From germline, CDR1 is MNHEY and CDR2 SVGEGT. CDR3 sequence (DNA): TGTGCCAGCAGTTGGACTAGCGGGAAAGAGACCCAGTACTTC. It codes for CASSWTSGKETQYF.

The rearrangement joins TRBV7-9 to TRBJ2-1; 8 bases align to TRBD2. Germline loops: CDR1 SEHNR, CDR2 FQNEAQ (reference sequence). The CDR3 runs to 19 residues. V shed 5 bases, J shed 3 bases, and the junction held 18 bases outside the gene matches. CDR3 bases: TGTGCCAGCAGCCCCCGGTTGGTAGCGGGACCGCGGGACTACAATGAGCAGTTCTTC. It codes for CASSPRLVAGPRDYNEQFF.

The CDR3 bases are TGTGCCAGCAGCCAAGGGTGGGCCCTCACCTACGAGCAGTACTTC. Translating gives CASSQGWALTYEQYF. The V and J genes are TRBV3-1 (or the pseudogene TRBV3-2) and TRBJ2-7; unclear D gene. The CDR3 has 15 residues. Germline CDR1 LGHDT, CDR2 YNNKEL (reference sequence). Trimming shortened V by 1 base and J by 2 bases, and 12 bases separated the two germline ends.

The rearrangement joins TRBV2 to TRBJ1-6; 7 positions agree with TRBD1. Per germline, CDR1 SNHLY and CDR2 FYNNEI. With V trimmed by 4 bases and J by 7 bases, 7 bases remained unmatched. The CDR3 is 15 amino acids. The CDR3 DNA reads as TGTGCCAGCAGTGTGGGCCAGGGGGGCAATTCACCCCTCCACTTT. It translates to CASSVGQGGNSPLHF.